This T cell receptor (beta chain) was captured by sequencing in a study of shared clonotypes between healthy human individuals. Profiled with immunoSEQ multiplex PCR; TCRdb holds only in-frame clones, not every one. The table lists about 1.4 million clones, roughly 95% of them singletons. Donors comprised only Caucasian adults living in Nashville, Tennessee. For this clone: Its antigen is currently unknown.

Study-wide results and limits: The study found lower generation probabilities in non-shared clonotypes than in those shared by all four donors. The genetic and exposure-history diversity represented was limited by few donors.

The V end was cut by 2 bases, the J end by 0 bases, with 11 bases between. CDR3 size: 16 residues. The germline gives CDR1 SEHNR, CDR2 FQNEAQ (reference sequence). The chain uses TRBV7-9 and TRBJ1-5; D ambiguous. Material for sequencing was naive CD4+ T cells sorted from blood. Subset in this sample: CD45RA+ positively selected. This TCR came from a man aged 25-45 years in good health. The CDR3, as DNA: TGTGCCAGCAGCTTAAGTAGCAGAAATAGCAATCAGCCCCAGCATTTT. Protein product: CASSLSSRNSNQPQHF.